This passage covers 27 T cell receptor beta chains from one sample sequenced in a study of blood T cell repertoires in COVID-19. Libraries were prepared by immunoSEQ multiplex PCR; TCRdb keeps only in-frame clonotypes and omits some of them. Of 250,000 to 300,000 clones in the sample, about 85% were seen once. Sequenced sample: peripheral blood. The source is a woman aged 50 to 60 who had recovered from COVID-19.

CDR3 sequence reads: CASSSYRGNQPQHF. CDR3 in DNA: TGTGCCAGCAGCTCGTACAGGGGCAATCAGCCCCAGCATTTT. The V gene is TRBV5-6, the J gene TRBJ1-5, with D perhaps TRBD1 (6 bases). The CDR3 is 14 amino acids. Per germline, CDR1 SGHDT and CDR2 YYEEEE. Between the trimmed V and J ends, which lost 3 bases and 2 bases, there was a span of 9 bases. Full variable domain (remainder filled in from reference TRBV5-6 and TRBJ1-5): DAGVTQSPTHLIKTRGQQVTLRCSPKSGHDTVSWYQQALGQGPQFIFQYYEEEERQRGNFPDRFSGHQFPNYSSELNVNALLLGDSALYLCASSSYRGNQPQHFGDGTRLSIL.

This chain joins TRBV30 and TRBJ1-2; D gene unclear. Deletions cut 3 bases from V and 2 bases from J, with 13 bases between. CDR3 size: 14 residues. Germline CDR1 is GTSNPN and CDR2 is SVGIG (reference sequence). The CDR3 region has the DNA TGTGCCTGGAGGGGAGGTAATCGGAACTATGGCTACACCTTC. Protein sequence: CAWRGGNRNYGYTF.

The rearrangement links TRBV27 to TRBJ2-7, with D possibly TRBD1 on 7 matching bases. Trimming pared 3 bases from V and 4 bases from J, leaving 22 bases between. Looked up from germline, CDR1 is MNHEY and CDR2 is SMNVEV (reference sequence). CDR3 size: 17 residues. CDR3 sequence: CASSFASGQEGVYEQYF. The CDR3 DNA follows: TGTGCCAGCAGTTTCGCGAGTGGACAGGAGGGGGTGTACGAGCAGTACTTC.

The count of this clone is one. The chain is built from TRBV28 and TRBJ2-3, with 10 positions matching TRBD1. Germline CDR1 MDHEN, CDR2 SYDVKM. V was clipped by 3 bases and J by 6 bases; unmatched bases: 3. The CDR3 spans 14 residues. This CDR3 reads CASSLTGGKDTQYF. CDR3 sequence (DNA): TGTGCCAGCAGTTTGACAGGGGGCAAGGATACGCAGTATTTT.

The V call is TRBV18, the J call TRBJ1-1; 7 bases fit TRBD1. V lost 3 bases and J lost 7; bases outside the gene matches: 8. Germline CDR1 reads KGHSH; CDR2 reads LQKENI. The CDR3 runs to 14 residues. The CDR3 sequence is CASSPEGTEDEAFF. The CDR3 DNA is TGTGCCAGCTCACCGGAAGGGACAGAAGATGAAGCTTTCTTT.

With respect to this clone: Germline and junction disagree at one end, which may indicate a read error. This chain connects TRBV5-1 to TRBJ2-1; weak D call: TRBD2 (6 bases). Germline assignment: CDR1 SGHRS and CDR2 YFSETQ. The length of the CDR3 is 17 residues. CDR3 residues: CASRLALAPPLYNEQFF. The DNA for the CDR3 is TGCGCCAGCAGGTTGGCGCTAGCGCCCCCCCTTTACAATGAGCAGTTCTTC.

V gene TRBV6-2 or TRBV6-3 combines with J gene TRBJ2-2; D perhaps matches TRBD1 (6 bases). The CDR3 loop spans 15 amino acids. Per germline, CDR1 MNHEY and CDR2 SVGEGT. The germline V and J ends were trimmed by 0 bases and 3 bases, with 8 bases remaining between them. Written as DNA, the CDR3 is TGTGCCAGCAGTTACTCCTACAGGGACACCGGGGAGCTGTTTTTT. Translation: CASSYSYRDTGELFF.

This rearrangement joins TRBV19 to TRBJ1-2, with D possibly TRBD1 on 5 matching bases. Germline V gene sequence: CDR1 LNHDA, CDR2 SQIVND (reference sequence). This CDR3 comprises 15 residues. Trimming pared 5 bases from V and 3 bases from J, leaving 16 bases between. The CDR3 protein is CASSPQATGDYGYTF. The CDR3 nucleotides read TGTGCCAGTAGTCCACAGGCGACGGGGGACTATGGCTACACCTTC.

CDR3: CASSPMGQFNSPLHF. CDR3 DNA sequence: TGTGCCAGCAGCCCCATGGGACAGTTTAATTCACCCCTCCACTTT. The chain links TRBV7-2 to TRBJ1-6, with 7 bases aligning to TRBD1. The CDR3 consists of 15 residues. CDR1 is SGHTA, CDR2 FQGNSA, per germline. The J segment lost 6 bases and the V segment lost 5 bases, leaving 7 bases of the junction unmatched. The full variable domain, completed using reference TRBV7-2 and TRBJ1-6, is GAGVSQSPSNKVTEKGKDVELRCDPISGHTALYWYRQSLGQGLEFLIYFQGNSAPDKSGLPSDRFSAERTGGSVSTLTIQRTQQEDSAVYLCASSPMGQFNSPLHFGNGTRLTVT.

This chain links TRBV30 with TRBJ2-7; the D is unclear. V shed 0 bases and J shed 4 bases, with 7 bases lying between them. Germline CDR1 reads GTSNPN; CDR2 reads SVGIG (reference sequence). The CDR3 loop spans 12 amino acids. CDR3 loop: CAWSVAVYEQYF. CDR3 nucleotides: TGTGCCTGGAGTGTGGCCGTGTACGAGCAGTACTTC.

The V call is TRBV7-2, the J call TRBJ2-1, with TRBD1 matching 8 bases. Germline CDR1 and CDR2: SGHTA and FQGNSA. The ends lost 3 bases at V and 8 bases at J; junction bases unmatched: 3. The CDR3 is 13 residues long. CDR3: CASSFDRGHEQFF. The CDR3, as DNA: TGTGCCAGCAGCTTCGACAGGGGCCATGAGCAGTTCTTC.

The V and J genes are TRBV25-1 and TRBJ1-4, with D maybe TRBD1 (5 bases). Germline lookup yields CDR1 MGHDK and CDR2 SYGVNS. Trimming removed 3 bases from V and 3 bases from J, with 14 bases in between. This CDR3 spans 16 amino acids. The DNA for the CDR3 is TGTGCCAGCAGTGATTCGTCGCGGGGGTCTAATGAAAAACTGTTTTTT. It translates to CASSDSSRGSNEKLFF.

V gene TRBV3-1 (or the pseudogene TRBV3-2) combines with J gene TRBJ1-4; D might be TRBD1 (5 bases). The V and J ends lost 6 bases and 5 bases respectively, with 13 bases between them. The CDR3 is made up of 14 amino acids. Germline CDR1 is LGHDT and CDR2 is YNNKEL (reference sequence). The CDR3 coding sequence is TGTGCCAGCAGGGATACAGGAGGGAATGAAAAACTGTTTTTT. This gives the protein CASRDTGGNEKLFF.

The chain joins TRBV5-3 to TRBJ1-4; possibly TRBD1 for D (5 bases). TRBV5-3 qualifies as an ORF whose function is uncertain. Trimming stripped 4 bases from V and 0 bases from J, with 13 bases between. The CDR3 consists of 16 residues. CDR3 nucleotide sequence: TGTGCCAGAAGCCAAACTACAGGTGCAACTAATGAAAAACTGTTTTTT. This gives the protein CARSQTTGATNEKLFF.

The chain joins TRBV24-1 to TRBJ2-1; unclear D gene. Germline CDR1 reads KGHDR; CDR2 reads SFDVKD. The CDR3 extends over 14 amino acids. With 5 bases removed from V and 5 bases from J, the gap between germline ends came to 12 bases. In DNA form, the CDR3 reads TGTGCCACCAGTGGCGTCGGAGTGAACAATGAGCAGTTCTTC. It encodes CATSGVGVNNEQFF.

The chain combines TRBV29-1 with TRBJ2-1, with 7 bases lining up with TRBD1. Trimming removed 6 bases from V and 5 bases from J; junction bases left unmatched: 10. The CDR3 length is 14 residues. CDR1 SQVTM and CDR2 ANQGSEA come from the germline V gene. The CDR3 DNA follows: TGCAGCGTCCTATGGGGACAGCCCAACAATGAGCAGTTCTTC. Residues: CSVLWGQPNNEQFF.

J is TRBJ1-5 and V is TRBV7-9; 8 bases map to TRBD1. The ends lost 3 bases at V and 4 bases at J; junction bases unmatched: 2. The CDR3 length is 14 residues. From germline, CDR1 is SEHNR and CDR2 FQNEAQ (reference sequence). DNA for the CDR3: TGTGCCAGCAGCTTGACAGGGGAGAATCAGCCCCAGCATTTT. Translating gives CASSLTGENQPQHF.

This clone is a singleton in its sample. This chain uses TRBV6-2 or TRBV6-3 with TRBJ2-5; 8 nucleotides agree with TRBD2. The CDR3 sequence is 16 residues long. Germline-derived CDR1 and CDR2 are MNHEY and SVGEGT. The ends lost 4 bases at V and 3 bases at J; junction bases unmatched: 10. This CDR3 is CASSSPGLGGKETQYF. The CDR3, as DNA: TGTGCCAGCAGTTCCCCGGGACTAGGGGGAAAAGAGACCCAGTACTTC.

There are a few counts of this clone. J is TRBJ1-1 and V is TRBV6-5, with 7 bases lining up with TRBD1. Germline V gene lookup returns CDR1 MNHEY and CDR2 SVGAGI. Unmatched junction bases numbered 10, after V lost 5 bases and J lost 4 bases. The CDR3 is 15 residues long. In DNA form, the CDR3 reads TGTGCCAGCAGTCCACACAGGGGTCGGGTCACTGAAGCTTTCTTT. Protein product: CASSPHRGRVTEAFF.

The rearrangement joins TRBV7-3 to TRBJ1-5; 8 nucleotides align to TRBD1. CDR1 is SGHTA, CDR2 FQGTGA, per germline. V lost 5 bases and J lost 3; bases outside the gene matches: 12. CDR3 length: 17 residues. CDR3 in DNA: TGTGCCAGCAGCCCGAGGACAGGGAGGTTCAACAATCAGCCCCAGCATTTT. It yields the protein CASSPRTGRFNNQPQHF.

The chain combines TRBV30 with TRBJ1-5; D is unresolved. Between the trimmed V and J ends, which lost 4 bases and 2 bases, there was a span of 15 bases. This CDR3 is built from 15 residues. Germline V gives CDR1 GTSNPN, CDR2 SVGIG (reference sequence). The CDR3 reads CAWNRPGFGNQPQHF. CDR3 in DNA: TGTGCCTGGAATCGACCAGGTTTTGGCAATCAGCCCCAGCATTTT.

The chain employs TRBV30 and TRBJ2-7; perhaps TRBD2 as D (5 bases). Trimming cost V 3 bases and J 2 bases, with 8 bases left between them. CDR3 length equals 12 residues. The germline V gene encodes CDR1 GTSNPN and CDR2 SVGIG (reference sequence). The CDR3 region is CAWSGVPYEQYF. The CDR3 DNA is TGTGCCTGGAGCGGGGTTCCCTACGAGCAGTACTTC.

The CDR3 protein is CASSQVVTGGWYEQFF. The CDR3 DNA follows: TGTGCCAGCAGCCAAGTTGTGACAGGGGGCTGGTATGAGCAGTTCTTC. The chain combines TRBV4-2 with TRBJ2-1; 10 bases map to TRBD1. The CDR3 is 16 amino acids. CDR1 and CDR2 (germline): LGHNA, YNFKEQ. The V segment lost 1 base and the J segment 8 bases; nucleotides outside the gene matches: 8.

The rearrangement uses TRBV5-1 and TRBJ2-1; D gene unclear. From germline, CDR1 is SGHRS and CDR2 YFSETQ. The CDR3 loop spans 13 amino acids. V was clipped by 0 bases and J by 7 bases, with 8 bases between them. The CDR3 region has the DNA TGCGCCAGCAGCTTGGGGCTCTTGAATGAGCAGTTCTTC. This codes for CASSLGLLNEQFF. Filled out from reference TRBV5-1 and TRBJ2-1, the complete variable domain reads KAGVTQTPRYLIKTRGQQVTLSCSPISGHRSVSWYQQTPGQGLQFLFEYFSETQRNKGNFPGRFSGRQFSNSRSEMNVSTLELGDSALYLCASSLGLLNEQFFGPGTRLTVL.

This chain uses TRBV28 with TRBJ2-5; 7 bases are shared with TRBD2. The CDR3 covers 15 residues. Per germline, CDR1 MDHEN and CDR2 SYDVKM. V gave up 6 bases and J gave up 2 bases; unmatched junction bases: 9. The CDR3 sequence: CASSLPSGGQETQYF. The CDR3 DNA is TGTGCCAGCAGCCTACCCTCCGGGGGGCAAGAGACCCAGTACTTC.

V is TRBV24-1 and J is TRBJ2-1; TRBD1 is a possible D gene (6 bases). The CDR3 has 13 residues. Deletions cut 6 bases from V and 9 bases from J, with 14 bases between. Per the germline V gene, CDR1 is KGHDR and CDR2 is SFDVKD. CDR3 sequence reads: CATSLTRGVEQFF. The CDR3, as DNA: TGTGCCACCAGTCTTACCAGGGGCGTTGAGCAGTTCTTC.

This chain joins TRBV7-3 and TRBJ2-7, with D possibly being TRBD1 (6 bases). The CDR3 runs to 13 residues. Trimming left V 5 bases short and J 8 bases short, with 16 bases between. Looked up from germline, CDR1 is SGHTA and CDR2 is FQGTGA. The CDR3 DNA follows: TGTGCCAGCAGCCCGGACTTCAGGGGAAAGCAGTACTTC. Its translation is CASSPDFRGKQYF.